This T cell receptor (beta chain) was captured by sequencing in a study of blood T cell repertoires in COVID-19. Study background: T cells, B-cell-depleted T cells, or PBMCs supplied cDNA or gDNA.

This table comes from immunoSEQ multiplex PCR, and its TCRdb copy is limited to in-frame clones, with some not included. The table records under 200,000 clones, approximately 80% of them present only once. The ends lost 3 bases at V and 8 bases at J; junction bases unmatched: 5. The germline CDR1 and CDR2 sequences are SGDLS and YYNGEE. The CDR3 has 13 amino acids. The sample taken for sequencing was peripheral blood. This chain links TRBV9 with TRBJ1-2, with TRBD1 matching 9 bases. This receptor was identified in a woman of 80 years or more with COVID-19, enrolled during active disease. In DNA form, the CDR3 reads TGTGCCAGCAGCGCGGGACAGGGCGAGGGCTACACCTTC. Residues: CASSAGQGEGYTF.